A single sample gave rise to the 9 T cell receptor beta chains below, sequenced in a study of CD8+ T cells in alopecia areata. Sequencing relied on a cDNA template that was reverse transcribed from extracted RNA. The assay was immunoSEQ multiplex PCR, and TCRdb's table has in-frame clones only and misses some. The record shows about 110,000 clones for this sample, with no singletons present. Sample: lesional skin. The receptors here all came from a C3H/HeJ mouse with alopecia areata. For this strain, the MHC haplotype corresponds to H2-k.

A few counts support this clone. The genes are named according to mouse. The missing CDR3 end, 4 residues past where the read stops, is filled in from the germline J gene. This rearrangement joins TRBV19 to TRBJ2-5; 7 bases are a match to TRBD1. The V gene's germline CDR1 is FNHDT and CDR2 SITEND (reference sequence). This CDR3 spans 13 amino acids. The covered CDR3 bases are TGTGCCAGCAGTCTAGACAGGGTGGAC. It translates to CASSLDRVD. The CDR3 as a whole reads CASSLDRVDTQYF.

Note on this clone: Genes here carry mouse names. The read is 4 residues too short to cover the CDR3 end, so that end is filled in from the germline J gene. The rearrangement uses TRBV13-1 and TRBJ2-1; 10 bases are a match to TRBD2. After removal of 0 bases from V and 6 bases from J, the junction contained 3 bases not matched to a gene. The V gene's germline CDR1 is NSHNY and CDR2 SYGAGN. This CDR3 is 15 amino acids long. The covered CDR3 bases are TGTGCCAGCAGTGATGCTGGGGGGGCGCTTGCT. Translating gives CASSDAGGALA. The entire CDR3 is CASSDAGGALAEQFF.

Comment on this clone: All gene names here are mouse names. The read stops 4 residues short of the end of the CDR3; the missing end is completed from the germline J gene. The chain links TRBV19 to TRBJ1-2; possibly TRBD1 for D (6 bases). V dropped 2 bases and J dropped 2 bases, with 13 bases sitting between them. The CDR3 length is 15 residues. Germline V gene sequence: CDR1 FNHDT, CDR2 SITEND (reference sequence). CDR3 bases read: TGTGCCAGCAGTATGAGGGCAGGGGAGAACTCC. Protein: CASSMRAGENS. The whole CDR3 protein is CASSMRAGENSDYTF.

Points on this clone: Each gene name is a mouse one. The read terminates 4 residues ahead of where the CDR3 ends, so the germline J gene completes it. V and J are TRBV19 and TRBJ2-1; 8 bases match TRBD1. Germline trimming cut 5 bases from V and 0 bases from J; bases unmatched to any gene: 4. The length of the CDR3 is 15 residues. Germline V gene lookup returns CDR1 FNHDT and CDR2 SITEND (reference sequence). Incomplete CDR3 DNA: TGTGCCAGCAGACAGGGGGGTGATAACTATGCT. As protein: CASRQGGDNYA. The complete CDR3 sequence is CASRQGGDNYAEQFF.

A note on this clone: The genes are named according to mouse. The read terminates 4 residues ahead of where the CDR3 ends, so the germline J gene completes it. The V and J genes are TRBV13-3 and TRBJ2-7, with D possibly matching TRBD2 (6 bases). Per germline, CDR1 NNHDY and CDR2 SYVADS. This CDR3 spans 12 amino acids. CDR3 bases read: TGTGCCAGCAGTTACTGGGTTTAT. Amino acids: CASSYWVY. The CDR3 in full is CASSYWVYEQYF.

The sample holds a few counts of this clone. Gene names refer to mouse genes. The sequence runs out 4 residues before the end of the CDR3; the remainder is reconstructed from the germline J gene. This chain uses TRBV19 with TRBJ1-4, with D tentatively TRBD1 (6 bases). V gave up 3 bases and J gave up 4 bases, with 10 bases separating them. Per the germline V gene, CDR1 is FNHDT and CDR2 is SITEND (reference sequence). The CDR3 consists of 14 residues. The part of the CDR3 DNA that was read is TGTGCCAGCAGTACAGGGGCCCTCAACGAA. Its protein is CASSTGALNE. The full CDR3 is CASSTGALNERLFF.

About this clone: The protein here is the DNA translation, as the TCRdb protein differs from it at residue 14. Any gene name here is a mouse gene name. CDR3 DNA (partial): TGTGCCAGCGGTCCGGGGACAGGGGAAACTTCTGGAAATACG. It encodes CASGPGTGETSGNT. The whole CDR3 sequence reads CASGPGTGETSGNTLYF. The chain joins TRBV13-2 to TRBJ1-3; 10 nucleotides line up with TRBD1. The CDR3 extends 3 residues past the end of the read, so its final part is completed from the germline J gene. J gave up 0 bases and V 4 bases, and 7 bases lay outside the gene matches. Germline lookup yields CDR1 NNHNN and CDR2 SYGAGS (reference sequence). The CDR3 sequence is 17 residues long.

This clone has at least ten counts. The genes and germline here are from mouse. The read comes to an end 4 residues before the CDR3 does, leaving the germline J gene to fill in the end. V usage is TRBV13-3 and J usage is TRBJ2-5; D is perhaps TRBD2 (6 bases). The CDR3 has 14 residues. Germline values: CDR1 NNHDY, CDR2 SYVADS. CDR3 loop: CASSDWGTEDTQYF. Partial CDR3 DNA: TGTGCCAGCAGTGACTGGGGAACGGAAGAC.

Comment on this clone: Gene names and germline refer to mouse. The covered CDR3 bases are TGTGCCAGCAGGCACAGGGGGCGCGACAACGAA. Translation gives CASRHRGRDNE. The CDR3, in full, reads CASRHRGRDNERLFF. This rearrangement joins TRBV13-3 to TRBJ1-4; 9 bases align to TRBD1. The missing CDR3 end, 4 residues past where the read stops, is filled in from the germline J gene. The germline CDR1 and CDR2 sequences are NNHDY and SYVADS. This CDR3 has 15 amino acids. J gave up 4 bases and V 5 bases, and 6 bases lay outside the gene matches.